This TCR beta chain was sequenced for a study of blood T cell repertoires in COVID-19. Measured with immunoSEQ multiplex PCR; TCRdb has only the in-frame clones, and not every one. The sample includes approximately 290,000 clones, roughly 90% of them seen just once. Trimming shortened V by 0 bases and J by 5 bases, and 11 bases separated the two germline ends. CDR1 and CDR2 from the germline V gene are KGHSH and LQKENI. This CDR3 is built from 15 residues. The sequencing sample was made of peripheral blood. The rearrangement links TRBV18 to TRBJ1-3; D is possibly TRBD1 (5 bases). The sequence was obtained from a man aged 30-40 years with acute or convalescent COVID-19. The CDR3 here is CASSPPGGERNTIYF. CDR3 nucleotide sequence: TGTGCCAGCTCACCACCGGGGGGTGAAAGAAACACCATATATTTT.